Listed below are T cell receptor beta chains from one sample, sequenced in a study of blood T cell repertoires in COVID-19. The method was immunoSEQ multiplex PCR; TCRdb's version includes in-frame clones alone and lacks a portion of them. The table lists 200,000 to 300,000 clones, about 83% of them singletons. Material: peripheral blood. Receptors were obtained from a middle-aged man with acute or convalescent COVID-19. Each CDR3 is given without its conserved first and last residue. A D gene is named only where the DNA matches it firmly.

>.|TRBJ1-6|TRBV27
ASREWRSRYSPLH
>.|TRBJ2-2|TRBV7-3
ASSIGTLGTGELF
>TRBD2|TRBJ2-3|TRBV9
ASSVVTGGRTDTQY
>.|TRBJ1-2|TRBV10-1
ASSESTAYGYT
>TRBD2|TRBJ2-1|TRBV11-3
ASSSGTSVNEQF
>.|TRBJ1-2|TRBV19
ASTQSGGYT
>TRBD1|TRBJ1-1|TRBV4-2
ASSQDPRTGATMNTEAF
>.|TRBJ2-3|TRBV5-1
ASSLGRGGDTQY
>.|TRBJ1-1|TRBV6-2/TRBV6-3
ASSSLTGLGGTEAF
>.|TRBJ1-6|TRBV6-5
ASSYSIREVSPLH
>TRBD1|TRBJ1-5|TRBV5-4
ASSFGPTGDQPQH
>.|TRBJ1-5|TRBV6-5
ASQGGNQPQH
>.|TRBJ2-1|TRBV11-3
ASSLGGPYNEQF
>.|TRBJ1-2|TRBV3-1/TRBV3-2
ASSQSTGGGGYT
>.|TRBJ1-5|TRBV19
ASKSREGRPSNQPQH
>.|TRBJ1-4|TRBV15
ATSRDRRGGEKLF
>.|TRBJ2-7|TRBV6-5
ASRKGGGRSYEQY
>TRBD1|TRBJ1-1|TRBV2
ASSQYTGGRTEAF
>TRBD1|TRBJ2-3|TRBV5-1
ASSPGQPSTDTQY
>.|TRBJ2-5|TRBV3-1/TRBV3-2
ASSQDLGRGETQY
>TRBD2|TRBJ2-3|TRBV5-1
ASSITGTSMDTQY
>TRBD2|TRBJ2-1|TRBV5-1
ASSLVSSSGSSYNEQF
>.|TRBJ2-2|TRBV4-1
ASSQQGGAGELF
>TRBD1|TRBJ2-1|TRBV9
ASSTQGRRYNEQF
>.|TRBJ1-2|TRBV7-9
ASSEGRGNYGYT
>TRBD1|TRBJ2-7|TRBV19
ASSIETGSPYEQY
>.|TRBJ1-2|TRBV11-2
ASSLGPGAMDGYT
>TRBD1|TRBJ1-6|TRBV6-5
ASSRQGDSPLH
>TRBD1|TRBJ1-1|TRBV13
ASTYSLRDREETEAF
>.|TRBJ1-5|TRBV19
ASSILADGGQPQH
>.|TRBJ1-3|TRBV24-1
ATSDSTGPGNTIY
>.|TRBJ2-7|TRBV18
ASSHAPTDSSYEQY
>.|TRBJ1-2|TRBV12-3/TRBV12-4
ASSSTENYGYT
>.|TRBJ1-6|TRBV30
AWSPAGNSYNSPLH
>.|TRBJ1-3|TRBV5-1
ASSASGSGSGNTIY
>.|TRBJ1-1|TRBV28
ASSTIGGTEAF
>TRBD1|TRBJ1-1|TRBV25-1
ASSEDRGGATEAF
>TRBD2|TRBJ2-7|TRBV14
ASSLVLAGEQY
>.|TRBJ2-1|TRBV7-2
ASSLASVLNEQF
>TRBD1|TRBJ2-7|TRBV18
ASSPTGEAYEQY
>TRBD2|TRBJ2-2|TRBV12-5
ASGLKPTSGSYSSRNTGELF
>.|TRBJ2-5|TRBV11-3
ASTAGQETQY
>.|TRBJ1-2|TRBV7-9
ASSHGADRSLYGYT
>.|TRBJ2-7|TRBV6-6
ASSYQGLAYEQY